This is a list of T cell receptor beta chains from one sample in a study of cytomegalovirus exposure and HLA in healthy donors. Assay used: immunoSEQ multiplex PCR; TCRdb lists only in-frame clones, some missing. The sample includes more than 200,000 clones. The specimen sequenced was PBMCs. These receptors originate from a woman under 40 in good health and CMV-seropositive. CDR3s include the opening cysteine and the closing phenylalanine or tryptophan. Fields, in order: V gene, J gene, CDR3 protein.

TRBV19	TRBJ2-7	CASSAQGNEQYF
TRBV29-1	TRBJ1-4	CSAGPSTSTSEKLFF
TRBV5-6	TRBJ1-2	CASSSGDRTYGYTF
TRBV11-2	TRBJ2-1	CASSFVFSGEDNEQFF
TRBV7-9	TRBJ2-7	CASSPHGQGASYEQYF
TRBV27	TRBJ2-3	CASSTSGVGTDTQYF
TRBV2	TRBJ2-2	CAWSREYANTGELFF
TRBV5-4	TRBJ2-3	CASSLVSGGADRQYF
TRBV5-5	TRBJ1-1	CASSLSMNTEAFF
TRBV6-1	TRBJ2-7	CASSSARGLYEQYF
TRBV19	TRBJ1-2	CASREVNYGYTF
TRBV5-1	TRBJ2-7	CASSDGQGSSLFYEQYF
TRBV6-1	TRBJ1-4	CASNRLGAGEKLFF
TRBV11-2	TRBJ2-1	CASSLLALLSSYNEQFF